This T cell receptor (beta chain) was profiled in a study of blood T cells in healthy people across ages. A J-beta primer mix and a sample-barcoded 5' primer were used in a second PCR of roughly 7 to 12 cycles. TCRdb processed the 5' RACE reads anew with MiXCR; each CDR3 protein has one entry. The sample has roughly 1,000,000 distinct CDR3 sequences; 20% to 25% are singletons. Study-wide results and caveats: Higher naive T cell percentage went strongly together with higher TCR beta diversity. Unsorted PBMCs ruled out conclusive naive versus antigen-experienced comparison.

Concerning this clonotype: Its matching antigen is unknown.

These data were also filed under a second study, of T cells of mothers and their children. Turning to that study: Every mother supplied over 8 million TCR beta CDR3 reads and every child a few million.

This TCR was recovered from a girl aged 2 to 9 in good health. The sample was blood.

CDR3 sequence: CASSPYYGETQYF. The CDR3 DNA follows: TGTGCCAGCAGTCCTTATTACGGAGAGACCCAGTACTTC. V and J are TRBV12-3 or TRBV12-4 and TRBJ2-5; D is unclear. V gave up 5 bases and J gave up 4 bases, with 11 bases separating them. The CDR3 length is 13 residues.